The subject of this entry is one T cell receptor beta chain. The specificity of this receptor is unknown. This entry comes from a study of GPR56 and killer-like receptors on CD4 memory cells (dated by TCRdb to between 2018 and 2020). For the wider study: The study proposed that the stepwise gain of KLRB1, KLRG1, GPR56 and finally KLRF1 marks human CD4+ memory T-cell differentiation and cytokine production potential. The study described its healthy blood donors as age-matched to the liver disease patients, who had a median age of 68 years.

Summary of the overall study and its limitations: TCR repertoire overlap was especially strong between late populations 4 and 5, and population 3 also partly overlapped. Clonal frequency started low in the marker-negative population and rose progressively along the proposed pathway, while TCRbeta diversity decreased accordingly. The authors took the finding that clones dominating late populations 4 and 5 were also present in early populations 1 and 2 as evidence for linear differentiation. Diversity and similarity analyses were restricted to the 100 most expanded clones per population rather than full repertoires.

Sequencing used an Illumina HiSeq 2500. For construction of sequencing libraries, the recombined TCRbeta locus was amplified according to a previously published PCR protocol. Per the original workflow: Any read whose average quality score fell below 30 was discarded, and IMSEQ was used to process the reads that remained. Each clonotype was defined by the combination of Vbeta gene, Jbeta gene and CDR3 amino acid sequence. Repertoire overlap between populations was quantified with the Morisita-Horn index computed on the top 100 expanded clones. Renyi diversity profiles calculated on the top 100 expanded clones were used to assess clonal diversity. TCRdb reprocessed the raw reads; every CDR3 protein sequence is a single record, and DNA is not supplied. The V and J calls come from TCRdb's annotation, not from the publication. The table for this sample lists just over 3,000 distinct CDR3 sequences. The ten most abundant clones make up 4.5% to 5.5% of the sample.

Five KLR/GPR56-defined CD4+ populations were enriched by fluorescence-activated cell sorting before TCRbeta sequencing. To test a linear memory differentiation pathway, the researchers sequenced TCRbeta repertoires from five CD4+ T-cell subsets that were defined by expression of KLRB1, KLRG1, GPR56 and KLRF1. TCR-sequenced cells came from peripheral blood of healthy control individuals, reported as five donors in the TCRbeta analysis figure. Heparinized peripheral blood was collected, and every sample was processed within one hour of retrieval. Blood was diluted 1:2 in PBS, and peripheral blood mononuclear cells were then isolated from the diluted blood at room temperature by Biocoll density gradient centrifugation. Before flow sorting, freshly isolated PBMCs underwent magnetic sorting with anti-CD4 MicroBeads to enrich CD4+ T cells. A BD FACSAria II was used to sort CD4+ T cells enriched from PBMCs of healthy donors according to marker expression. Surface staining used anti-KLRB1 clone 191B8, anti-KLRF1 clone 4A4.D10 and anti-KLRG1 clone REA261 antibodies from Miltenyi Biotec.

The CDR3 runs 16 residues from the cysteine to the phenylalanine. The coding DNA is unavailable. Taken from the germline V gene (reference sequence), the CDR1 and CDR2 loops are SGHKS and YYEKEE. The TCR sequence derives from a human donor in good health. Sequenced input: memory CD4+ T cells from blood. The V and J segments used are TRBV5-5 and TRBJ1-5; TCRdb returns TRBD1, unconfirmable since there is no DNA. This receptor has the CDR3 CASSLVAGSSGQPQHF. This CDR3, with the reference TRBV5-5 and TRBJ1-5 proteins standing in past its ends, gives the full variable domain DAGVTQSPTHLIKTRGQQVTLRCSPISGHKSVSWYQQVLGQGPQFIFQYYEKEERGRGNFPDRFSARQFPNYSSELNVNALLLGDSALYLCASSLVAGSSGQPQHFGDGTRLSIL.